The sequence of this T cell receptor beta chain was determined in a study of tumor and adjacent non-tumor tissue in lung cancer. Across the whole study: Patients comprised about a dozen adenocarcinoma, a couple of squamous cell carcinoma and 1 small cell lung cancer. Study findings and constraints: Tumor tissue had significantly higher TCR diversity than normal lung.

The library came from three nested PCR rounds adapted from ARM-PCR protocols. TCRdb ran MiXCR on the multiplex PCR reads and lists one entry per CDR3 protein. The top ten hold approximately 12% of the sample, which has 71,000 or so distinct CDR3 sequences, roughly 80% seen once. For this clonotype: The antigen remains unidentified. At one boundary the junction diverges from the germline segment, which might be a read error.

RNA was extracted from bulk tissue without any cell sorting. Germline loops: CDR1 DFQATT, CDR2 SNEGSKA (reference sequence). The CDR3 runs to 14 residues. The sequence came from a woman in her forties or fifties with non-small cell lung cancer. The chain employs TRBV20-1 and TRBJ2-1, with a tentative D call TRBD2 (6 bases). The sequencing sample was made of lung tumor tissue. As DNA, the CDR3 is TGCAGTGCTAGCTTCGGGGGAGGCTACAATAAGAAGTTCTTT. Translating gives CSASFGGGYNKKFF.